This T cell receptor beta chain was captured by sequencing in a study of neurological immune-mediated disorders. Unsorted libraries were generated from 2 million PBMCs held at -80 degrees C. Sequencing runs each yielded over 190 million TCR-beta sequences from 15-18 subjects. Via MiXCR, TCRdb re-called the 5' RACE reads, giving one row per CDR3 protein. The profile shows 15,000 to 20,000 distinct CDR3 sequences, around 15% of them singletons. CDR3 length: 14 amino acids. CDR1 is SGHKS and CDR2 is YYEKEE in the germline V gene (reference sequence). The sequence came from a man aged 60-69 years with HTLV-1-associated myelopathy (HAM/TSP). The genes are TRBV5-5 and TRBJ2-5; D remains ambiguous. With the DNA end fitting TRBJ2-7 better, the J assignment may be wrong. Sequencing was done on a sample of PBMCs. DNA for the CDR3: TGTGCCAGCAGCTCAGTCCAGAGATCCTACGAGCAGTACTTC. Translating it yields CASSSVQRSYEQYF.